The 13 T cell receptor beta chains given below trace back to one sample, sequenced in a study of cytomegalovirus exposure and HLA in healthy donors. A multiplex PCR was run with 60 Vbeta primers and 13 Jbeta primers. Produced via immunoSEQ multiplex PCR; TCRdb's table is partial and in-frame only. The repertoire holds a few hundred thousand clones, with roughly four fifths as singletons. Sequencing was carried out using PBMCs. These receptor sequences come from a girl between 10 and 17 years old in good health and CMV-seronegative.

The J gene is TRBJ1-4, the V gene TRBV29-1; tentatively, D is TRBD1 (6 bases). Trimming shortened V by 4 bases and J by 3 bases, and 12 bases separated the two germline ends. Germline CDR1 is SQVTM and CDR2 is ANQGSEA. There are 14 residues in the CDR3. The CDR3 DNA follows: TGCAGCGTTGGGATCAGGGGTTCTAATGAAAAACTGTTTTTT. It is translated as CSVGIRGSNEKLFF.

The sample holds one count of this clone. J is TRBJ1-1 and V is TRBV7-2, with D possibly being TRBD1 (6 bases). Trimming cost V 1 base and J 12 bases, with 15 bases left between them. The CDR3 sequence is 13 residues long. The germline CDR1 and CDR2 sequences are SGHTA and FQGNSA. The CDR3 DNA sequence: TGTGCCAGCAGCTTAGAGAGGGGGATTGGGACTTTCTTT. It specifies CASSLERGIGTFF. The whole variable domain, remainder taken from reference TRBV7-2 and TRBJ1-1, is GAGVSQSPSNKVTEKGKDVELRCDPISGHTALYWYRQSLGQGLEFLIYFQGNSAPDKSGLPSDRFSAERTGGSVSTLTIQRTQQEDSAVYLCASSLERGIGTFFGQGTRLTVV.

The genes are TRBV6-6 and TRBJ1-1; D remains unclear. V gave up 4 bases and J gave up 0 bases, with 6 bases separating them. This CDR3 has 13 amino acids. Germline CDR1 MNHNY, CDR2 SVGAGI (reference sequence). The CDR3 DNA follows: TGTGCCAGCAGTTCTCGGGTGAACACTGAAGCTTTCTTT. Translated, it gives CASSSRVNTEAFF.

This clone has just a few counts. CDR3 DNA: TGTGCCAGCTCCCTTAGCGGAACCACAGATACGCAGTATTTT. It yields the protein CASSLSGTTDTQYF. The chain employs TRBV6-1 and TRBJ2-3, with a possible D match to TRBD2 (6 bases). The CDR3 length is 14 residues. Trimming removed 8 bases from V and 2 bases from J, with 14 bases in between. The germline V gene has CDR1 MNHNS and CDR2 SASEGT.

The chain combines TRBV27 with TRBJ2-1; D unresolved. In germline, CDR1 is MNHEY, CDR2 SMNVEV (reference sequence). The CDR3 covers 15 residues. V gave up 8 bases and J gave up 6 bases, with 20 bases separating them. CDR3 sequence reads: CASRNGALVGNEQFF. The CDR3 DNA reads TGTGCCAGCCGTAACGGAGCGCTCGTAGGCAATGAGCAGTTCTTC.

Only one count was recorded for this clone. This chain links TRBV4-1 with TRBJ2-5, with 8 bases identical to TRBD2. With V trimmed by 1 base and J by 3 bases, 7 bases remained unmatched. In germline, CDR1 is MGHRA, CDR2 YSYEKL. The CDR3 runs to 16 residues. CDR3 sequence (DNA): TGCGCCAGCAGCCAAGGAGTACTAGCGGATGAAGAGACCCAGTACTTC. This encodes CASSQGVLADEETQYF.

V and J are TRBV7-6 and TRBJ2-6; tentatively, D is TRBD2 (5 bases). V was shortened by 2 bases and J by 0 bases, with 8 bases between the two germline ends. Germline CDR1 SGHVS, CDR2 FNYEAQ. The CDR3 extends over 16 amino acids. The CDR3 DNA is TGTGCCAGCAGCTTATCGGGGAACTCTGGGGCCAACGTCCTGACTTTC. This translates into CASSLSGNSGANVLTF.

The chain uses TRBV4-2 and TRBJ1-2, with TRBD1 identical over 8 bases. Germline CDR1 LGHNA, CDR2 YNFKEQ. This CDR3 has 17 residues. The V segment lost 0 bases and the J segment 6 bases; nucleotides outside the gene matches: 12. CDR3 sequence (DNA): TGTGCCAGCAGCCAAGAGGGGTACCCAGGGGGCTTCGATGGCTACACCTTC. Residues: CASSQEGYPGGFDGYTF.

The chain recombines TRBV19 with TRBJ1-2; D call uncertain. This CDR3 comprises 12 residues. CDR1 is LNHDA and CDR2 is SQIVND in the germline V gene (reference sequence). Trimming took 10 bases from V and 8 from J, leaving 17 bases between them. The DNA for the CDR3 is TGTGCCACTGGAAGCCGGGAATCGGGCTACACCTTC. This encodes CATGSRESGYTF. Full variable domain (outside the CDR3, taken from reference TRBV19 and TRBJ1-2): DGGITQSPKYLFRKEGQNVTLSCEQNLNHDAMYWYRQDPGQGLRLIYYSQIVNDFQKGDIAEGYSVSREKKESFPLTVTSAQKNPTAFYLCATGSRESGYTFGSGTRLTVV.

J is TRBJ2-2 and V is TRBV7-6, with 8 bases fitting TRBD1. CDR1 is SGHVS and CDR2 is FNYEAQ in the germline V gene. The CDR3 spans 16 residues. Trimming took 7 bases from V and 3 from J; bases not matched to a gene: 10. DNA for the CDR3: TGTGCCAGCAAAACCCTTCAGGGACAGGACACCGGGGAGCTGTTTTTT. It yields the protein CASKTLQGQDTGELFF.

The chain recombines TRBV11-2 with TRBJ2-1, with a possible D match to TRBD2 (6 bases). The CDR3 extends over 15 amino acids. Looked up from germline, CDR1 is SGHAT and CDR2 is FQNNGV. V dropped 5 bases and J dropped 7 bases, with 18 bases sitting between them. This CDR3 is CASSPMAGMVNEQFF. DNA for the CDR3: TGTGCCAGCAGCCCCATGGCGGGAATGGTGAATGAGCAGTTCTTC.

This clone was observed a handful of times. The J gene is TRBJ2-7, the V gene TRBV4-3, with TRBD2 matching 11 bases. The germline CDR1 and CDR2 sequences are LGHNA and YSLEER. The V segment lost 4 bases and the J segment 2 bases; nucleotides outside the gene matches: 4. The CDR3 is 15 residues long. CDR3 sequence: CASSLGSGGAYEQYF. Written as DNA, the CDR3 is TGCGCCAGCAGCCTCGGTAGCGGGGGGGCCTACGAGCAGTACTTC.

The V gene is TRBV7-2, the J gene TRBJ2-2; TRBD2 agrees at 7 bases. V dropped 5 bases and J dropped 8; count of bases not matched to a gene: 5. The CDR3 loop spans 13 amino acids. The germline CDR1 and CDR2 sequences are SGHTA and FQGNSA. The CDR3 DNA follows: TGTGCCAGCAGCGAGCAGGGACTAGGGGAGCTGTTTTTT. Amino acid sequence: CASSEQGLGELFF. The variable domain in full, with the rest retrieved from reference TRBV7-2 and TRBJ2-2, is GAGVSQSPSNKVTEKGKDVELRCDPISGHTALYWYRQSLGQGLEFLIYFQGNSAPDKSGLPSDRFSAERTGGSVSTLTIQRTQQEDSAVYLCASSEQGLGELFFGEGSRLTVL.